This T cell receptor beta chain derives from a study of vaccination effects on CD4 cells after COVID-19. Findings of the study overall: Sampling in the study covered few convalescent patients and included no early post-infection timepoints. Whether induced by infection or by vaccine, clones showed marked clonal contraction late after vaccination.

Data came from immunoSEQ multiplex PCR; TCRdb stores just in-frame clones and leaves some out. The sample yields 40,000 to 50,000 clones, 77% seen once. V dropped 4 bases and J dropped 7; count of bases not matched to a gene: 11. Germline V gene sequence: CDR1 GTSNPN, CDR2 SVGIG (reference sequence). The CDR3 length is 15 residues. Prior to sequencing, the ViraFEST assay stimulated PBMC with viral peptide pools, which expanded the antigen-specific CD4+ T cells. Subsequent to a culture period of 10 to 11 days, CD4+ T cells were isolated. No vaccinee had earlier SARS-CoV-2 infection, and nucleocapsid antibodies were negative. About 2.2 million PBMC per well were cultured with around 10 IU/ml IL-2 and roughly 10 ug/ml peptides. Cultures got half-medium changes with IL-2 on days 3 and 7. To note about this clone: The antigen is undetermined.

The TCR was taken from a human donor who received a COVID-19 vaccine. The sample consisted of CD4+ T cells from PBMCs cultured with HCoV-NL63 spike peptides, taken before COVID-19 vaccination. The J gene is TRBJ2-2, the V gene TRBV30; TRBD1 matches at 8 bases. CDR3 protein: CAWIPGGAWSGELFF. The CDR3 DNA reads as TGTGCCTGGATACCAGGGGGCGCTTGGAGCGGGGAGCTGTTTTTT.